This T cell receptor (beta chain) was found in a study of T cells in Graves' hyperthyroidism and ophthalmopathy. As for the study in general: Blood from the periphery was taken at initial diagnosis, before any treatment.

The V gene end was trimmed by 6 bases and the J gene end by 2 bases; junction bases not matched to a gene: 13. The CDR3 has 18 amino acids. Germline assignment: CDR1 MNHEY and CDR2 SMNVEV (reference sequence). Whole-study results and caveats: Among thyroid clonotypes expanded above 0.001, most also appeared in blood.

As concerns this clonotype: What it binds is unknown.

Newly diagnosed hyperthyroidism, duration under 2 months, in patients aged 18 to 65. RNA transcripts served as the template for amplifying TCR beta CDR3 regions. The TCR CDR3 was amplified in a first-round RT-PCR using the HTBI primer set. TCRdb redid the calling of the multiplex PCR reads with MiXCR, one entry per CDR3 protein. The sample yields approximately 520,000 distinct CDR3 sequences, under 25% seen once. Sequenced material: blood. The chain employs TRBV27 and TRBJ1-1, with 12 bases lining up with TRBD1. The receptor comes from a young man with Graves' hyperthyroidism. CDR3 sequence (DNA): TGTGCCAGCAGCCACGCGCGGTGGGACAGGGGGCCTAACACTGAAGCTTTCTTT. Protein sequence: CASSHARWDRGPNTEAFF.